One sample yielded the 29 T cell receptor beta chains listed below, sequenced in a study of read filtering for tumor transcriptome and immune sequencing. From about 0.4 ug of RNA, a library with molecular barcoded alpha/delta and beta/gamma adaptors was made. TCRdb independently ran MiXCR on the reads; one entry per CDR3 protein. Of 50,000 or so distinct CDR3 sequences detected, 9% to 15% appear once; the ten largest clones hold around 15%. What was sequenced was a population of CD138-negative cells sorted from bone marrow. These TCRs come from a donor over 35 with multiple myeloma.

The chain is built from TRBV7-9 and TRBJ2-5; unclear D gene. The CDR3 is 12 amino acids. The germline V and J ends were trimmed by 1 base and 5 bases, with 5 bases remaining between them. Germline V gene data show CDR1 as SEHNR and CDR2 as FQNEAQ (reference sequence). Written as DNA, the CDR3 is TGTGCCAGCAGCTTAGAGGCGGAGACCCAGTACTTC. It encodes CASSLEAETQYF.

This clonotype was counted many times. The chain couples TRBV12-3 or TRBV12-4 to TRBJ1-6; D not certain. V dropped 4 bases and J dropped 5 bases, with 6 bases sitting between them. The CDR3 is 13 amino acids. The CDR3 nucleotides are TGTGCCAGCAGTTCGCTTGATAATTCACCCCTCCACTTT. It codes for CASSSLDNSPLHF.

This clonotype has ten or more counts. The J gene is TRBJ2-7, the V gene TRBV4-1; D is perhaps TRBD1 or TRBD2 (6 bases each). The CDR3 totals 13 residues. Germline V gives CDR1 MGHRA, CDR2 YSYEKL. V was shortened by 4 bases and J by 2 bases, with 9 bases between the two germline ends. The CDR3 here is CASSPGAPYEQYF. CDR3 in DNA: TGCGCCAGCAGCCCGGGGGCTCCCTACGAGCAGTACTTC.

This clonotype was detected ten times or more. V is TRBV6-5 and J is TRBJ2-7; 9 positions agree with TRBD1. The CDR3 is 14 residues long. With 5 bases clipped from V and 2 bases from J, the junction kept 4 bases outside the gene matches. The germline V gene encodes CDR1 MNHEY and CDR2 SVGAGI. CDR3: CASSPGTGPYEQYF. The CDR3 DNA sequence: TGTGCCAGCAGTCCCGGGACAGGGCCCTACGAGCAGTACTTC.

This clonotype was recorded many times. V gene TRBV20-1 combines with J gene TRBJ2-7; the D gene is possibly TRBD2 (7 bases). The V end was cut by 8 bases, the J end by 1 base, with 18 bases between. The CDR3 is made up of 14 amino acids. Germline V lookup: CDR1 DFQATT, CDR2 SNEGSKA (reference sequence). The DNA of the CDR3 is TGCAGTCGACAGGACCCCGGGGGGTCCTACGAGCAGTACTTC. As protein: CSRQDPGGSYEQYF.

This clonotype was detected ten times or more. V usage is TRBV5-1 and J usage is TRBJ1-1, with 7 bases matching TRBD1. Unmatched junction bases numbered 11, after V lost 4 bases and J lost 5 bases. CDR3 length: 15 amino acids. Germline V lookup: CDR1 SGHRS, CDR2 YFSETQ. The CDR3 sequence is CASSQLQGFGTEAFF. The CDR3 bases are TGCGCCAGCAGCCAATTACAGGGGTTTGGTACTGAAGCTTTCTTT.

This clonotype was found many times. In DNA, the CDR3 is TGTGCCAGCAGCTCCCTCCCGGGCCCTTACAATGAGCAGTTCTTC. The encoded protein is CASSSLPGPYNEQFF. The rearrangement joins TRBV11-2 to TRBJ2-1; D unresolved. CDR1 is SGHAT and CDR2 is FQNNGV in the germline V gene. This CDR3 comprises 15 residues. Trimming removed 4 bases from V and 4 bases from J, with 14 bases in between.

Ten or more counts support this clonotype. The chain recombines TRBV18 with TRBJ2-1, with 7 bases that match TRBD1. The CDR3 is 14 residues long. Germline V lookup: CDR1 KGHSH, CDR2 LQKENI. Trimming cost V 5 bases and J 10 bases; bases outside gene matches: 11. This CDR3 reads CASSWSNRGEEQFF. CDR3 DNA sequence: TGTGCCAGCTCATGGTCGAACAGGGGCGAGGAGCAGTTCTTC. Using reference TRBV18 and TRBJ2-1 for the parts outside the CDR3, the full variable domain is NAGVMQNPRHLVRRRGQEARLRCSPMKGHSHVYWYRQLPEEGLKFMVYLQKENIIDESGMPKERFSAEFPKEGPSILRIQQVVRGDSAAYFCASSWSNRGEEQFFGPGTRLTVL.

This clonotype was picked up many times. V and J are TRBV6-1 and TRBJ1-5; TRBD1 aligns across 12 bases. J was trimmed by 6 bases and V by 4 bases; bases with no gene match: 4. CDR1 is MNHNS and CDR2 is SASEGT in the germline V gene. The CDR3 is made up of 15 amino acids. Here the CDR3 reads CASSAGTGGFQPQHF. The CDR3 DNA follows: TGTGCCAGCAGTGCCGGGACAGGGGGCTTTCAGCCCCAGCATTTT.

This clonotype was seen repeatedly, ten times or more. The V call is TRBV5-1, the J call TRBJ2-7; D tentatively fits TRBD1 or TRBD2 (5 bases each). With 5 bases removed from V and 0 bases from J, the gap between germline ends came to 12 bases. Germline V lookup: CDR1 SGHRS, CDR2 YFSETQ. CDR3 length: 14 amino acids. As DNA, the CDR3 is TGCGCCAGCAGATATCTTGGGACCTCCTACGAGCAGTACTTC. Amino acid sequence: CASRYLGTSYEQYF.

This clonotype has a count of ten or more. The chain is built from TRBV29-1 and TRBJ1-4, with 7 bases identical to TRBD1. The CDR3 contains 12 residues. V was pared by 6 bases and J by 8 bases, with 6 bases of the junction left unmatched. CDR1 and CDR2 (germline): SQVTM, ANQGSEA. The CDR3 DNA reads TGCAGCGTCCGAAGGGGGCGAGAAAAACTGTTTTTT. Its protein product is CSVRRGREKLFF.

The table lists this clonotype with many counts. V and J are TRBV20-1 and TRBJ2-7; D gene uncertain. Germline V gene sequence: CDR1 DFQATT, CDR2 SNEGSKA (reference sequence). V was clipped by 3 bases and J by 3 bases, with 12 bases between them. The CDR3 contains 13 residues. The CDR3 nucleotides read TGCAGTGCTAGGCCGGCAGGAATCTACGAGCAGTACTTC. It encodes CSARPAGIYEQYF.

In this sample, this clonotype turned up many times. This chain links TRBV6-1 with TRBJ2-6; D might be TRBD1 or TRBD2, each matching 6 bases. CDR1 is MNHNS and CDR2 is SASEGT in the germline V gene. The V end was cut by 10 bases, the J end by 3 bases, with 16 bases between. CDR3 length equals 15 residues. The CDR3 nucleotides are TGTGCCATCCTATGGGGGGCCTTTGGGGCCAACGTCCTGACTTTC. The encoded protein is CAILWGAFGANVLTF.

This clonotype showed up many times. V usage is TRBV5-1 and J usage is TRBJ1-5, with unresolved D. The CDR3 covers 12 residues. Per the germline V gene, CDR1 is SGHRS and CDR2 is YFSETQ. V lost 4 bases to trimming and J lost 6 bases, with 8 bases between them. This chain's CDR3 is CASSKEGQPQHF. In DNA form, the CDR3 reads TGCGCCAGCAGCAAAGAAGGTCAGCCCCAGCATTTT.

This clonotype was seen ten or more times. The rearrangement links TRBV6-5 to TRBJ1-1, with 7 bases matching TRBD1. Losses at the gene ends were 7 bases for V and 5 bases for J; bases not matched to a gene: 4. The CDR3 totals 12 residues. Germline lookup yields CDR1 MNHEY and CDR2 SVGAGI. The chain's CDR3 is CASKQGFTEAFF. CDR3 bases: TGTGCCAGCAAACAGGGGTTTACTGAAGCTTTCTTT.

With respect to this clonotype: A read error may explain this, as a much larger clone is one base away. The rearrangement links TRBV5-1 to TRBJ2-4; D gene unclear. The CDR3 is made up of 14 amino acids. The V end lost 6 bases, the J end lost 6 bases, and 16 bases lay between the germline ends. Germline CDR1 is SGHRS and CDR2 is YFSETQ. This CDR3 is CASTSQDGRNIQYF. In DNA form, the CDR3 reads TGCGCCAGCACCTCGCAGGATGGCCGAAACATTCAGTACTTC. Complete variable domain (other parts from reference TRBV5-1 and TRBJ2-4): KAGVTQTPRYLIKTRGQQVTLSCSPISGHRSVSWYQQTPGQGLQFLFEYFSETQRNKGNFPGRFSGRQFSNSRSEMNVSTLELGDSALYLCASTSQDGRNIQYFGAGTRLSVL.

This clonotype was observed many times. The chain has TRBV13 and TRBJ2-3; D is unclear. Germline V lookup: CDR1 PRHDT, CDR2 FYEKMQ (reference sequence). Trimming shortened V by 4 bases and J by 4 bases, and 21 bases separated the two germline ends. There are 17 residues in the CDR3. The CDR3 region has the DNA TGTGCCAGCAGCTGGGAAAGAACAGCCTCCTCCTCAGATACGCAGTATTTT. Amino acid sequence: CASSWERTASSSDTQYF.

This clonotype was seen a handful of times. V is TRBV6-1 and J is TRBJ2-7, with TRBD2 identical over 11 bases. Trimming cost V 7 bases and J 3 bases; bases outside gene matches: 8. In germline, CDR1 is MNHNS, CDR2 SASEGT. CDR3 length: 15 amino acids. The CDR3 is CASTLGLAEYYEQYF. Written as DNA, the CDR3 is TGTGCCAGCACCCTGGGACTAGCGGAGTACTACGAGCAGTACTTC.

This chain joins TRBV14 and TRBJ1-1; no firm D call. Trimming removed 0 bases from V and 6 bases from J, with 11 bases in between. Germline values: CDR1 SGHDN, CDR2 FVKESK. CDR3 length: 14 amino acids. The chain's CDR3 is CASSQDHASAEAFF. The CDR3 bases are TGTGCCAGCAGCCAAGACCATGCAAGCGCTGAAGCTTTCTTT.

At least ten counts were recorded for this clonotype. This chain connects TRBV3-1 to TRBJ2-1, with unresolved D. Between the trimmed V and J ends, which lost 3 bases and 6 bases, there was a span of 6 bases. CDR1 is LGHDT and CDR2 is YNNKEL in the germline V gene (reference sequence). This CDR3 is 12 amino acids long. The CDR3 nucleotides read TGTGCCAGCAGCCAGCGCGTCAATGAGCAGTTCTTC. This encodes CASSQRVNEQFF.

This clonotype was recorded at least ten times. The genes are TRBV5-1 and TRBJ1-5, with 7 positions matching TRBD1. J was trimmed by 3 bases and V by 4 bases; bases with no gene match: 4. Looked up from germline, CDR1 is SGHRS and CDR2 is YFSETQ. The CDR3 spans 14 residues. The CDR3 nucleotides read TGCGCCAGCAGCCCCGGGACAGCCAATCAGCCCCAGCATTTT. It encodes CASSPGTANQPQHF.

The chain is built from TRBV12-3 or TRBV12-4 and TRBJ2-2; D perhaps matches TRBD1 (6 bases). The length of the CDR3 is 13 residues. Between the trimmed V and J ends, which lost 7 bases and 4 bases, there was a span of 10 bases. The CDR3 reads CASNRDSTGELFF. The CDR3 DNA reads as TGTGCCAGCAACAGGGATTCCACCGGGGAGCTGTTTTTT.

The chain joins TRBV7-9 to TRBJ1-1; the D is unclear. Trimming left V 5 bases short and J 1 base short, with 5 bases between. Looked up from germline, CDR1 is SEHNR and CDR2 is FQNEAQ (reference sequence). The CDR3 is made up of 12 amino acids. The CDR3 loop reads CASSLQNTEAFF. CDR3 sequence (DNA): TGTGCCAGCAGCCTTCAGAACACTGAAGCTTTCTTT. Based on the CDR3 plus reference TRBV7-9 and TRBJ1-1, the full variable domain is DTGVSQNPRHKITKRGQNVTFRCDPISEHNRLYWYRQTLGQGPEFLTYFQNEAQLEKSRLLSDRFSAERPKGSFSTLEIQRTEQGDSAMYLCASSLQNTEAFFGQGTRLTVV.

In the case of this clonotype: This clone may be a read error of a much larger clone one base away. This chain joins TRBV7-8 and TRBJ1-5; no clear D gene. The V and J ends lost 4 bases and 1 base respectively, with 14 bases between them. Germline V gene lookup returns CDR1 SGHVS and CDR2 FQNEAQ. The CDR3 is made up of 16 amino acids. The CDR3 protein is CASSSARHLSNQPQHF. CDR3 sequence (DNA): TGTGCCAGCAGCTCAGCTCGGCATCTAAGCAATCAGCCCCAGCATTTT.

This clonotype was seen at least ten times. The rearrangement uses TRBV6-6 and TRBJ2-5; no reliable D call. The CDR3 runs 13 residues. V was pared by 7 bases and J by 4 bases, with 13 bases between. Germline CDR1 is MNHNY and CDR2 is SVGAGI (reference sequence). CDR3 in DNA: TGTGCCAGCACCCACGGGCGTCCAGAGACCCAGTACTTC. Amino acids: CASTHGRPETQYF.

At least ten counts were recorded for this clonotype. CDR3 loop: CSATDILPYEQYF. CDR3 nucleotide sequence: TGCAGTGCCACGGACATTCTACCCTACGAGCAGTACTTC. The chain links TRBV20-1 to TRBJ2-7, with D possibly matching TRBD1 (5 bases). CDR3 length equals 13 residues. With 6 bases removed from V and 2 bases from J, the gap between germline ends came to 14 bases. CDR1 is DFQATT, CDR2 SNEGSKA, per germline (reference sequence).

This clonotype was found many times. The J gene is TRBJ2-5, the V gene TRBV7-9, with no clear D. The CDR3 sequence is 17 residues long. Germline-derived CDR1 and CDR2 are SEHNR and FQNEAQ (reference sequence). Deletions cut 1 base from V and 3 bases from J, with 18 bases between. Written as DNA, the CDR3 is TGTGCCAGCAGCTTAGTTTTCGTTAGGGAAGTGGAAGAGACCCAGTACTTC. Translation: CASSLVFVREVEETQYF.

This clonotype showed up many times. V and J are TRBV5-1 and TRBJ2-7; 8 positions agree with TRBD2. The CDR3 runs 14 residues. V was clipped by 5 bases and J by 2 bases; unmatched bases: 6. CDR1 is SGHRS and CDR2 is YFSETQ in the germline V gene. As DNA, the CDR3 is TGCGCCAGCAGTTCGACAGCGGGAGCCTACGAGCAGTACTTC. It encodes CASSSTAGAYEQYF.

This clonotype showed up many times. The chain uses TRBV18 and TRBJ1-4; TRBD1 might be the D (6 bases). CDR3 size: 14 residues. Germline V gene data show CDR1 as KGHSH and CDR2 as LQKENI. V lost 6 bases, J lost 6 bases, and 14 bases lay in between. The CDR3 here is CASSPGVKDEKLFF. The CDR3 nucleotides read TGTGCCAGCTCCCCAGGGGTTAAGGATGAAAAACTGTTTTTT. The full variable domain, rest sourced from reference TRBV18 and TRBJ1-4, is NAGVMQNPRHLVRRRGQEARLRCSPMKGHSHVYWYRQLPEEGLKFMVYLQKENIIDESGMPKERFSAEFPKEGPSILRIQQVVRGDSAAYFCASSPGVKDEKLFFGSGTQLSVL.